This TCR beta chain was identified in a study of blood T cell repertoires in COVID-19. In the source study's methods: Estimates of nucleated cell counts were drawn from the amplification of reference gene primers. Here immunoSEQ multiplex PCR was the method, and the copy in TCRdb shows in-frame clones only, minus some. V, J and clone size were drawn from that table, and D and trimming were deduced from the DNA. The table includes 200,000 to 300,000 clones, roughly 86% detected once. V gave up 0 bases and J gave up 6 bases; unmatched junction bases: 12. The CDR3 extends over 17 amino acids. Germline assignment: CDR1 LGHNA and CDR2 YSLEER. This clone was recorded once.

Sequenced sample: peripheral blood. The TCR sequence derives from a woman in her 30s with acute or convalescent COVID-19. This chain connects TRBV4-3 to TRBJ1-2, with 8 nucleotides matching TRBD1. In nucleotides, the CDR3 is TGCGCCAGCAGCCAAGATCGAACAGGGGGTTTGTCCCATGGCTACACCTTC. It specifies CASSQDRTGGLSHGYTF.